The rows below give T cell receptor beta chains drawn from one sample of a study of metastatic and nonmetastatic thyroid tumors. TCRdb used MiXCR to call clones anew from the PCR reads. The data contain around 7,000 clones, about a third of them singletons. Sequenced input: adjacent normal tissue. These receptors all stem from a female donor with papillary thyroid cancer or a benign thyroid nodule (not recorded which). Some clones in this sample may be carry-over from other donors' samples. CDR3s include the opening cysteine and the closing phenylalanine or tryptophan. A D gene is named only where the DNA matches it firmly. Size tells how often a clone was seen (once, few, many) or the class of an expanded clone, and some rows leave it out.

v_gene	abundance	d_gene	j_gene	CDR3aa	CDR3nt
TRBV20-1	-	-	TRBJ2-2	CSARDLWQKHYETNTGELFF	TGCAGTGCTAGAGATCTTTGGCAGAAGCACTACGAAACGAACACCGGGGAGCTGTTTTTT
TRBV5-1	-	-	TRBJ2-3	CASSWTVDTQYF	TGCGCCAGCAGCTGGACGGTGGATACGCAGTATTTT
TRBV20-1	-	TRBD2	TRBJ2-3	CSARGGTSGTDTQYF	TGCAGTGCTAGGGGAGGGACTAGCGGTACAGATACGCAGTATTTT
TRBV20-1	few	TRBD2	TRBJ2-1	CSARTGTSGTYNEQFF	TGCAGTGCTAGGACCGGGACTAGCGGGACCTACAATGAGCAGTTCTTC
TRBV6-1	many	-	TRBJ2-7	CASRPPGQSYEQYF	TGTGCCAGCAGGCCCCCGGGACAATCCTACGAGCAGTACTTC
TRBV5-1	-	-	TRBJ2-3	CASSLAGGSWPPITDTQYF	TGCGCCAGCAGCTTGGCCGGTGGTTCTTGGCCACCAATCACAGATACGCAGTATTTT
TRBV6-5	few	-	TRBJ2-5	CASSYWWVPGVETQYF	TGTGCCAGCAGTTACTGGTGGGTCCCCGGGGTAGAGACCCAGTACTTC
TRBV7-3	few	TRBD2	TRBJ2-1	CASSLMGTSGGRVFNEQFF	TGTGCCAGCAGCTTAATGGGGACTAGCGGGGGTCGGGTCTTCAATGAGCAGTTCTTC
TRBV7-6	few	-	TRBJ1-2	CASTSGTGNYGYTF	TGTGCCAGCACCTCCGGGACGGGAAACTATGGCTACACCTTC
TRBV12-3/TRBV12-4	-	-	TRBJ1-6	CASSLNNSPLHF	TGTGCCAGCAGTCTCAATAATTCACCCCTCCACTTT
TRBV6-1	few	TRBD1	TRBJ1-2	CASSPGQGGGYTF	TGTGCCAGCAGTCCCGGACAGGGAGGAGGCTACACCTTC
TRBV6-1	many	-	TRBJ2-7	CASSELDSLTTYEQYF	TGTGCCAGCAGTGAACTGGACAGCTTAACCACCTACGAGCAGTACTTC
TRBV27	-	TRBD1	TRBJ2-3	CASSLGQVIWYF	TGTGCCAGCAGTCTAGGACAGGTAATTTGGTATTTT
TRBV4-1	-	-	TRBJ2-7	CASSQERGPYEQYF	TGCGCCAGCAGCCAAGAACGGGGGCCCTACGAGCAGTACTTC
TRBV12-3/TRBV12-4	once	-	TRBJ1-6	CPSIPLRNDSPLHF	TGTCCCAGCATCCCCTTGAGAAACGACTCACCCCTCCACTTT
TRBV2	-	-	TRBJ1-1	CASMRTQYTEAFF	TGTGCCAGCATGCGGACACAGTACACTGAAGCTTTCTTT
TRBV20-1	-	-	TRBJ1-2	CSAKDSNYGYTF	TGCAGTGCTAAGGACAGTAACTATGGCTACACCTTC
TRBV2	few	TRBD1	TRBJ1-2	CASSAGTGYGYTF	TGTGCCAGCAGTGCTGGGACAGGGTATGGCTACACCTTC
TRBV2	few	TRBD2	TRBJ2-7	CASRTRTRGVYEQYF	TGTGCCAGCAGAACCAGGACTAGAGGTGTCTACGAGCAGTACTTC
TRBV11-2	medium-sized	TRBD2	TRBJ2-7	CASSITSGIRSYEQYF	TGTGCCAGCAGCATAACTAGCGGGATCCGTTCCTACGAGCAGTACTTC
TRBV10-2	-	-	TRBJ2-7	CASSAGTTPIYEQYF	TGCGCCAGCAGTGCCGGGACCACCCCGATCTACGAGCAGTACTTC
TRBV14	-	TRBD1	TRBJ2-7	CASSQTGDRGFYEQYF	TGTGCCAGCAGCCAGACTGGGGACAGGGGGTTCTACGAGCAGTACTTC
TRBV5-1	many	-	TRBJ1-2	CASSLVGQPNYGYTF	TGCGCCAGCAGCTTGGTCGGACAGCCTAACTATGGCTACACCTTC
TRBV10-3	few	TRBD1	TRBJ2-7	CAIGEGTGGRYEQYF	TGTGCCATCGGGGAAGGGACAGGGGGTCGCTACGAGCAGTACTTC
TRBV3-1	-	-	TRBJ1-6	CASSLMPDSPLHF	TGTGCCAGCAGTCTCATGCCCGATTCACCCCTCCACTTT
TRBV9	medium-sized	-	TRBJ2-2	CASSKGEPGELFF	TGTGCCAGCTCAAAGGGGGAGCCCGGGGAGCTGTTTTTT
TRBV13	few	TRBD1	TRBJ1-4	CASTGGTGPNEKLFF	TGTGCCAGCACCGGGGGGACAGGGCCCAATGAAAAACTGTTTTTT
TRBV12-3/TRBV12-4	-	-	TRBJ1-5	CASSYQGHQPQHF	TGTGCCAGCAGTTATCAGGGGCATCAGCCCCAGCATTTT
TRBV5-1	-	-	TRBJ2-5	CASRETVLGQETQYF	TGCGCCAGCAGGGAAACGGTCTTGGGCCAAGAGACCCAGTACTTC
TRBV25-1	large	-	TRBJ2-7	CASSTLWTPEGSYEQYF	TGTGCCAGCAGTACTCTCTGGACGCCCGAAGGCTCCTACGAGCAGTACTTC
TRBV6-1	-	-	TRBJ1-2	CASRPRKGANINYDNTF	TGTGCCAGCAGACCCCGAAAGGGCGCGAATATTAACTATGACAACACCTTC
TRBV2	few	-	TRBJ1-3	CASRAGSNSGNTIYF	TGTGCCAGCAGAGCCGGATCAAACTCTGGAAACACCATATATTTT
TRBV20-1	-	-	TRBJ2-7	CSARPSDPYEQYF	TGCAGTGCTAGACCCAGCGACCCCTACGAGCAGTACTTC
TRBV3-1	-	-	TRBJ2-7	CASSQTRYEQYF	TGTGCCAGCAGCCAGACCCGCTACGAGCAGTACTTC
TRBV5-1	-	TRBD1	TRBJ2-1	CASSLEDRGNEQFF	TGCGCCAGCAGCTTGGAGGACAGGGGTAATGAGCAGTTCTTC
TRBV6-1	-	-	TRBJ2-7	CASSERLGISYEQYF	TGTGCCAGCAGTGAACGACTGGGGATTTCCTACGAGCAGTACTTC
TRBV27	-	-	TRBJ2-7	CASSPYEQYF	TGTGCCAGCAGTCCCTACGAGCAGTACTTC
TRBV28	-	-	TRBJ1-2	CASRPGIVYGYTF	TGTGCCAGCAGGCCCGGGATCGTCTATGGCTACACCTTC
TRBV6-2/TRBV6-3	once	TRBD2	TRBJ2-3	CASSPTSGGETDTQYF	TGTGCCAGCAGTCCGACTAGCGGGGGGGAAACAGATACGCAGTATTTT
TRBV28	-	-	TRBJ1-2	CASSPMGENYGYTF	TGTGCCAGCAGTCCCATGGGGGAGAACTATGGCTACACCTTC
TRBV20-1	-	-	TRBJ2-1	CSARDLLSYNEQFF	TGCAGTGCTAGAGATCTCCTCTCCTACAATGAGCAGTTCTTC
TRBV4-1	-	TRBD1	TRBJ1-4	CASSRAKGAGTTNEKLFF	TGCGCCAGCAGCCGGGCCAAGGGGGCGGGCACAACTAATGAAAAACTGTTTTTT
TRBV11-2	-	-	TRBJ2-6	CASSLNQVPGANVLTF	TGTGCCAGCAGCTTGAATCAGGTTCCTGGGGCCAACGTCCTGACTTTC
TRBV28	few	TRBD1	TRBJ2-7	CASSADRGGEQYF	TGTGCCAGCTCGGCGGACAGGGGAGGCGAGCAGTACTTC
TRBV6-1	many	TRBD2	TRBJ2-1	CASSEWASGHNEQFF	TGTGCCAGCAGTGAATGGGCTAGCGGACACAATGAGCAGTTCTTC